This TCR beta chain was identified during a study of blood T cell repertoires in COVID-19. Sequenced by immunoSEQ multiplex PCR; TCRdb stores in-frame clones only, minus some. The sample gives about 44,000 clones, roughly 90% of which show up once; around 25% is in the top ten. The V gene's germline CDR1 is DFQATT and CDR2 SNEGSKA (reference sequence). The CDR3 is made up of 14 amino acids. V shed 3 bases and J shed 2 bases, with 10 bases lying between them. Specimen: peripheral blood. The chain has TRBV20-1 and TRBJ2-2; tentatively, D is TRBD1 (5 bases). The clonotype was recovered from a woman aged 80 or over in a cohort sampled during active or convalescent COVID-19. The CDR3 sequence is CSASLDSNTGELFF. Written as DNA, the CDR3 is TGCAGTGCTAGTCTCGACAGTAACACCGGGGAGCTGTTTTTT.